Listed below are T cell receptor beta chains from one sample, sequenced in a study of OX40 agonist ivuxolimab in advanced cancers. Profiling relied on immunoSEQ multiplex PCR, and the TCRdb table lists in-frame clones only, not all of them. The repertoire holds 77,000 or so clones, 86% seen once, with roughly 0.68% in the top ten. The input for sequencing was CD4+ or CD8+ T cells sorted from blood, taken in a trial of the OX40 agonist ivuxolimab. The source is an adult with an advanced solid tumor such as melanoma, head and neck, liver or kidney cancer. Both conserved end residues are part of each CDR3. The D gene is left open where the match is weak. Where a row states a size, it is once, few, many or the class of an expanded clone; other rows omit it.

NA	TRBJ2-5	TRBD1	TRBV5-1	CASSLMGQGKETQYF	TGCGCCAGCAGCTTGATGGGACAGGGAAAAGAGACCCAGTACTTC
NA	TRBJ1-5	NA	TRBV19	CASKMDNSNQPQHF	TGTGCCAGTAAAATGGATAATAGCAATCAGCCCCAGCATTTT
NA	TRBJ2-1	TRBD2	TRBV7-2	CASSKPLAGVYNEQFF	TGTGCCAGCAGCAAGCCCCTAGCGGGGGTTTACAATGAGCAGTTCTTC
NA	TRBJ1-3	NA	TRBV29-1	CSARTANSGNTIYF	TGCAGCGCAAGGACAGCTAACTCTGGAAACACCATATATTTT
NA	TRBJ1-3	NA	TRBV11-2	CASSLNYRVRRPGNTIYF	TGTGCCAGCAGCTTAAACTACAGGGTAAGGAGGCCTGGAAACACCATATATTTT
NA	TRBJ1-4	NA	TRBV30	CAWRFRQRGNEKLFF	TGTGCCTGGAGATTCAGACAGCGGGGCAATGAAAAACTGTTTTTT
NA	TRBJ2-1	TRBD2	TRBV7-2	CASSLAGPSGGNEQFF	TGTGCCAGCAGCTTAGCCGGTCCTAGCGGGGGCAATGAGCAGTTCTTC
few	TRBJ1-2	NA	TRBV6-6	CASMRGNGYTF	TGTGCCAGCATGAGGGGAAATGGCTACACCTTC
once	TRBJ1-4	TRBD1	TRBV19	CASSPVGGGRSEKLFF	TGTGCCAGTAGTCCTGTAGGAGGGGGCAGAAGCGAAAAACTGTTTTTT
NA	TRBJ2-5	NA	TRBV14	CASSQLAETQYF	TGTGCCAGCAGCCAACTTGCAGAGACCCAGTACTTC
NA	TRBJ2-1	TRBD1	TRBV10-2	CASSERQGAYNEQFF	TGCGCCAGCAGTGAGAGGCAGGGGGCCTACAATGAGCAGTTCTTC
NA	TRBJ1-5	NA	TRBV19	CASNSRGENQPQHF	TGTGCCAGTAATTCCAGGGGAGAAAATCAGCCCCAGCATTTT
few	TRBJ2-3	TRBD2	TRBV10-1	CASSEVSGGAGTQYF	TGCGCCAGCAGTGAGGTTAGCGGGGGGGCCGGTACGCAGTATTTT
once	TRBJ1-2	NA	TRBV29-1	CSGLLGDYGYTF	TGCAGCGGCTTATTGGGAGACTATGGCTACACCTTC
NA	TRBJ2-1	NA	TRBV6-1	CASSGQAPFEQFF	TGTGCCAGCAGTGGACAGGCGCCTTTTGAGCAGTTCTTC
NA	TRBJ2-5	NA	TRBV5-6	CASSLREQGKETQYF	TGTGCCAGCAGCTTGCGGGAACAGGGAAAAGAGACCCAGTACTTC
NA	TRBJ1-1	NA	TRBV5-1	CASSVNSGTPGAFF	TGCGCCAGCAGCGTGAATTCCGGGACCCCGGGGGCTTTCTTT
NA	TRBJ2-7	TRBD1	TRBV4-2	CASSQDRDREFSPYEQYF	TGTGCCAGCAGCCAAGACCGGGACAGGGAGTTTAGTCCCTACGAGCAGTACTTC
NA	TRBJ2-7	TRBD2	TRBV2	CASSEAGTSGVPEQYF	TGTGCCAGCAGTGAAGCGGGGACTAGCGGTGTACCCGAGCAGTACTTC
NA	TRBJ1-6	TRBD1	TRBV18	CASSPLGQDGDSPLHF	TGTGCCAGCTCACCGCTAGGACAGGATGGGGATTCACCCCTCCACTTT
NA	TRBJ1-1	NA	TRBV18	CASSPEEGVEAFF	TGTGCCAGCTCACCTGAGGAGGGGGTTGAAGCTTTCTTT
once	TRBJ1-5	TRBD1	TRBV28	CASSSPSGGNQPQHF	TGTGCCAGCAGTTCTCCGTCAGGGGGAAATCAGCCCCAGCATTTT
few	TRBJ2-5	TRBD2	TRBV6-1	CASSRLLAVQETQYF	TGTGCCAGCAGCCGCTTACTAGCGGTCCAAGAGACCCAGTACTTC
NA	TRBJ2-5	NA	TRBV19	CASSIGGQETQYF	TGTGCCAGTAGTATAGGGGGGCAAGAGACCCAGTACTTC
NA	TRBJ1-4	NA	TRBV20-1	CSASSVEKLFF	TGCAGTGCTAGTAGTGTGGAAAAACTGTTTTTT
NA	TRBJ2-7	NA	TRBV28	CASTFPPGEQYF	TGTGCCAGCACATTTCCGCCAGGCGAGCAGTACTTC
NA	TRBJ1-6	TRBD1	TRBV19	CASSSGQSSYNSPLHF	TGTGCCAGTAGTTCGGGACAGAGCTCCTATAATTCACCCCTCCACTTT
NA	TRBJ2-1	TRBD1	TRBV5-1	CASSLGTGYYNEQFF	TGCGCCAGCAGCTTGGGGACAGGGTATTACAATGAGCAGTTCTTC
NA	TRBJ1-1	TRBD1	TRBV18	CASSSGQGVTEAFF	TGTGCCAGCTCATCCGGACAGGGCGTCACTGAAGCTTTCTTT
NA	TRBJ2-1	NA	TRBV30	CAWSRVDEQFF	TGTGCCTGGAGTAGGGTCGATGAGCAGTTCTTC
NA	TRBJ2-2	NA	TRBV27	CASRRLNTGELFF	TGTGCCAGCAGAAGACTTAACACCGGGGAGCTGTTTTTT
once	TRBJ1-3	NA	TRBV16	CASSQRRTSGNTIYF	TGTGCCAGCAGCCAACGCCGGACCTCTGGAAACACCATATATTTT
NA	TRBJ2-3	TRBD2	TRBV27	CASSLKGLAADTQYF	TGTGCCAGCAGTCTCAAGGGACTAGCGGCAGATACGCAGTATTTT
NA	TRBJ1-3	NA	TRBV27	CASSIKPTPGRPSSGNTIYF	TGTGCCAGCAGTATCAAACCTACACCGGGACGGCCTAGCTCTGGAAACACCATATATTTT